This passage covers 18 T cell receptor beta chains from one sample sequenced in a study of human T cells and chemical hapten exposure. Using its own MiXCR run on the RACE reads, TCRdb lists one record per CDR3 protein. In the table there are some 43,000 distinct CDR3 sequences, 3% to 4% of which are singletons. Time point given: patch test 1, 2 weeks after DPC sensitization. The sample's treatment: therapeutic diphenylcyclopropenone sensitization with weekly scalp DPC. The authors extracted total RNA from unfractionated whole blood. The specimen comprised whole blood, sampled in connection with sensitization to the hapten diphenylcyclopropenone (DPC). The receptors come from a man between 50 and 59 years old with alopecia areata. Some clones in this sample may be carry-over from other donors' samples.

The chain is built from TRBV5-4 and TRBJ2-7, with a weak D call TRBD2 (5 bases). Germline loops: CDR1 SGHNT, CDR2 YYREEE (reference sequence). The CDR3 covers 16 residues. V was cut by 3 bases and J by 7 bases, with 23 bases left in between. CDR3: CASSSGRASNSGEQYF. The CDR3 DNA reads TGTGCCAGCAGCTCAGGACGGGCTAGCAATTCGGGGGAGCAGTACTTC.

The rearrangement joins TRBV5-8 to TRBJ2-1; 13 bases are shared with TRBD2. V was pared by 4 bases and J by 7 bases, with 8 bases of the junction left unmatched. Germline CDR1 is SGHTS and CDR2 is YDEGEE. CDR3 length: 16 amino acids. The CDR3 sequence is CASSLPGLAGFNEQFF. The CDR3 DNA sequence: TGTGCCAGCAGCCTCCCGGGACTAGCGGGATTTAATGAGCAGTTCTTC.

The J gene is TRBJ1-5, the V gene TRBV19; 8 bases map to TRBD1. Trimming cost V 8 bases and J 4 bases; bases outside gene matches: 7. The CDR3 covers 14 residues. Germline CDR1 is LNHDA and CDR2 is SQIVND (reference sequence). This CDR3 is CASAGQGGNQPQHF. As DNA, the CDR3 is TGTGCCAGTGCCGGACAGGGAGGGAATCAGCCCCAGCATTTT. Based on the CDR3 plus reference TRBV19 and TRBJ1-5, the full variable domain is DGGITQSPKYLFRKEGQNVTLSCEQNLNHDAMYWYRQDPGQGLRLIYYSQIVNDFQKGDIAEGYSVSREKKESFPLTVTSAQKNPTAFYLCASAGQGGNQPQHFGDGTRLSIL.

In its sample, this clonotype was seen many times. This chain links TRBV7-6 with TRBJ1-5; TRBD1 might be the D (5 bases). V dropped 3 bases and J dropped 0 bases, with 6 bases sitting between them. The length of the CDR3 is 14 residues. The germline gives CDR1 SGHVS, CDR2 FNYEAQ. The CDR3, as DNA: TGTGCCAGCAGCTTGACAGATAGCAATCAGCCCCAGCATTTT. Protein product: CASSLTDSNQPQHF.

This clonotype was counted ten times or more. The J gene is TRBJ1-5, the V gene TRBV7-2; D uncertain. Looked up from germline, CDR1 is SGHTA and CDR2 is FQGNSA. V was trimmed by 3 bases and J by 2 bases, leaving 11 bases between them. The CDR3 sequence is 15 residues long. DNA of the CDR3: TGTGCCAGCAGCTTTATCGGTATGGGCAATCAGCCCCAGCATTTT. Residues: CASSFIGMGNQPQHF.

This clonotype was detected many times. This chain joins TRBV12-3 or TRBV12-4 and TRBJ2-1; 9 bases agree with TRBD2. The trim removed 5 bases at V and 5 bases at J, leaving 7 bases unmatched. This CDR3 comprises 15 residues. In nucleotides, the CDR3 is TGTGCCAGCAGTCCCGGGACTAGCTCGGACAATGAGCAGTTCTTC. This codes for CASSPGTSSDNEQFF.

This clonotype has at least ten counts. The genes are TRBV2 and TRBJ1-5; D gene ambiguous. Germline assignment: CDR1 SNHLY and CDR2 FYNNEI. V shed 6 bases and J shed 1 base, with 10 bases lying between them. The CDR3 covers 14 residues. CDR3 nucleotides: TGTGCCAGCAGGAAGGGATCGAGCAATCAGCCCCAGCATTTT. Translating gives CASRKGSSNQPQHF.

CDR3 sequence: CSARLLGQAQETQYF. The CDR3 DNA follows: TGCAGTGCTCGCCTCCTAGGACAGGCCCAAGAGACCCAGTACTTC. This chain links TRBV20-1 with TRBJ2-5; 7 bases align to TRBD1. Germline V lookup: CDR1 DFQATT, CDR2 SNEGSKA (reference sequence). The CDR3 is 15 residues long. The V segment lost 5 bases and the J segment 1 base; nucleotides outside the gene matches: 10.

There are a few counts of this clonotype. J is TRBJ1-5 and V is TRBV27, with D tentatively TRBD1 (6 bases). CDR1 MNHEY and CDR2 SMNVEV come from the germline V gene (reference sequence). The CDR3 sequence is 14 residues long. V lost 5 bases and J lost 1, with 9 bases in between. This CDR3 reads CASSDGQSNQPQHF. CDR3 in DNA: TGTGCCAGCAGTGACGGACAGAGCAATCAGCCCCAGCATTTT.

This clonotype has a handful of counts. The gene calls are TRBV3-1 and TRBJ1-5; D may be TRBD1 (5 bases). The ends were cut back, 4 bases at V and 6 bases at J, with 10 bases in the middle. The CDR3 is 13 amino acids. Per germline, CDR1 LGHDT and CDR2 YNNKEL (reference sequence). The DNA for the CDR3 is TGTGCCAGCAGCCCAAACGGGGGTCAGCCCCAGCATTTT. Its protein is CASSPNGGQPQHF.

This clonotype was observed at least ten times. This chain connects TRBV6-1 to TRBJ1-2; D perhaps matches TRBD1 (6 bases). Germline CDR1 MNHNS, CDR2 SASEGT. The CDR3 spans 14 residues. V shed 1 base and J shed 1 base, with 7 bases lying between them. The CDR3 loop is CASSEGGLNYGYTF. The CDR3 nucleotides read TGTGCCAGCAGTGAAGGGGGGCTTAACTATGGCTACACCTTC.

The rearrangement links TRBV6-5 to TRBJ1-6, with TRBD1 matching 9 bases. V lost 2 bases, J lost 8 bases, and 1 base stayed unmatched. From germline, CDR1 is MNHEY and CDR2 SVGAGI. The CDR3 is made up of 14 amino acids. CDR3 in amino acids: CASSYDRGYSPLHF. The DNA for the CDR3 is TGTGCCAGCAGTTACGACAGGGGGTATTCACCCCTCCACTTT.

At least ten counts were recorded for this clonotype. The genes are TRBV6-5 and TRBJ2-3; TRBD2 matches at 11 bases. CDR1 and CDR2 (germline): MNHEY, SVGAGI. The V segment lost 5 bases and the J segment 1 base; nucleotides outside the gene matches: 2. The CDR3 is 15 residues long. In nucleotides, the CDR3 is TGTGCCAGCAGTCAACTAGCGGGGGGCACAGATACGCAGTATTTT. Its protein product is CASSQLAGGTDTQYF.

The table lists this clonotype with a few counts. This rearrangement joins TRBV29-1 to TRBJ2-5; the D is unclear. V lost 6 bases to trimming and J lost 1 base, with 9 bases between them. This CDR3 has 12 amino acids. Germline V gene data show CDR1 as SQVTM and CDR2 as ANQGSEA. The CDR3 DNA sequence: TGCAGCGTGATTGGCCTCCAAGAGACCCAGTACTTC. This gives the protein CSVIGLQETQYF.

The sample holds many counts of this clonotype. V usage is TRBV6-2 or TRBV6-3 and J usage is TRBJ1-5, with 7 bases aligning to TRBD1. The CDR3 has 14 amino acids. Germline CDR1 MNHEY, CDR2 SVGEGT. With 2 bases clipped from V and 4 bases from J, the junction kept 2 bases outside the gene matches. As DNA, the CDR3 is TGTGCCAGCAGTTACATACAGGGGAATCAGCCCCAGCATTTT. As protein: CASSYIQGNQPQHF.

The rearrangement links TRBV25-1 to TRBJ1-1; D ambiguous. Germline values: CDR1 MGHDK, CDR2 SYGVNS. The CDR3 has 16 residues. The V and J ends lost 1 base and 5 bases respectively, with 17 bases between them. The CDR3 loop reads CASSESKGLLGTEAFF. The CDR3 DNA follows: TGTGCCAGCAGTGAATCCAAGGGCTTACTCGGGACTGAAGCTTTCTTT.

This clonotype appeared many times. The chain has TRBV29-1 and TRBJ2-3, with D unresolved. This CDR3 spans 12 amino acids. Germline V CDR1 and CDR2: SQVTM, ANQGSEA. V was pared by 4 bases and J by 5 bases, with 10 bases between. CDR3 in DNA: TGCAGCGTTGGCCTACTACGAGATACGCAGTATTTT. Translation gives CSVGLLRDTQYF.

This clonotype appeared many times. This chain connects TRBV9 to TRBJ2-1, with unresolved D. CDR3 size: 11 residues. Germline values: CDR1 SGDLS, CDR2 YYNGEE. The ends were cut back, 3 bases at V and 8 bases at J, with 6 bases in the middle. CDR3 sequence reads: CASSAFDEQFF. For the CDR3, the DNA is TGTGCCAGCAGCGCCTTCGATGAGCAGTTCTTC.